This entry lists 4 T cell receptor beta chains sequenced from one sample in a study of blood T cell repertoires in COVID-19. TCRdb's table, derived via immunoSEQ multiplex PCR, lists solely in-frame clones and lacks some. This sample has 250,000 to 350,000 clones, with approximately 89% found just once. The sequencing sample was made of peripheral blood. The source of these receptors is a woman in her fifties or sixties who had recovered from COVID-19.

V gene TRBV5-5 combines with J gene TRBJ2-5, with D tentatively TRBD2 (6 bases). This CDR3 spans 14 amino acids. V was pared by 4 bases and J by 5 bases, with 15 bases between. CDR1 and CDR2 (germline): SGHKS, YYEKEE (reference sequence). The CDR3 protein is CASSIGTSAETQYF. The CDR3 nucleotides read TGTGCCAGCAGCATCGGGACTTCGGCCGAGACCCAGTACTTC.

This rearrangement joins TRBV7-9 to TRBJ2-2, with 14 bases that match TRBD2. V was pared by 6 bases and J by 7 bases, with 10 bases of the junction left unmatched. CDR3 size: 17 residues. Germline V gene data show CDR1 as SEHNR and CDR2 as FQNEAQ (reference sequence). The CDR3 reads CASRAETSGRAIGELFF. DNA for the CDR3: TGTGCCAGCAGGGCCGAGACTAGCGGGAGGGCAATCGGGGAGCTGTTTTTT.

The chain joins TRBV10-2 to TRBJ1-1, with 12 nucleotides matching TRBD1. There are 18 residues in the CDR3. The V gene end was trimmed by 1 base and the J gene end by 4 bases; junction bases not matched to a gene: 10. The germline V gene encodes CDR1 WSHSY and CDR2 SAAADI. Written as DNA, the CDR3 is TGCGCCAGCAGTGAGTTTTTTTCGTTGGGACAGGGGGCCACTGAAGCTTTCTTT. It specifies CASSEFFSLGQGATEAFF.

This clone was counted a few times. This CDR3 reads CASSQDPQGTDYGYTF. In DNA, the CDR3 is TGTGCCAGCAGCCAAGATCCGCAGGGAACAGACTATGGCTACACCTTC. The V call is TRBV4-2, the J call TRBJ1-2, with a weak D call TRBD1 (5 bases). The V gene lost 0 bases and the J gene lost 3 bases, with 14 bases spanning the gap. The CDR3 runs to 16 residues. The germline V gene encodes CDR1 LGHNA and CDR2 YNFKEQ.